What follows are 10 T cell receptor beta chains derived from one specimen sequenced in a study of blood T cell repertoires in COVID-19. The repertoire was sequenced with immunoSEQ multiplex PCR; TCRdb's copy has only in-frame clones and lacks some. Among approximately 75,000 clones listed, approximately 86% were seen once. Sequencing was performed on peripheral blood. All receptors come from a man at least 80 years old with COVID-19, enrolled during active disease.

Here the CDR3 reads CASSDERNYGYTF. In DNA, the CDR3 is TGTGCCAGCAGTGACGAACGGAACTATGGCTACACCTTC. V usage is TRBV2 and J usage is TRBJ1-2; unclear D gene. Germline V gene data show CDR1 as SNHLY and CDR2 as FYNNEI. V was shortened by 3 bases and J by 2 bases, with 7 bases between the two germline ends. The CDR3 contains 13 residues.

The chain carries TRBV2 and TRBJ2-3; D call uncertain. The CDR3 is made up of 14 amino acids. Trimming left V 7 bases short and J 0 bases short, with 11 bases between. Germline V gives CDR1 SNHLY, CDR2 FYNNEI. The CDR3 loop reads CASNSVRSTDTQYF. CDR3 nucleotides: TGTGCCAGCAATAGTGTTCGGAGCACAGATACGCAGTATTTT.

Here the CDR3 DNA reads TGTGCCAGCAGTGAAAACCCAGGGGTGAACACTGAAGCTTTCTTT. Its protein is CASSENPGVNTEAFF. J is TRBJ1-1 and V is TRBV6-1; a weak D match, TRBD1 (6 bases). Germline lookup yields CDR1 MNHNS and CDR2 SASEGT. CDR3 length: 15 amino acids. The V end lost 2 bases, the J end lost 0 bases, and 10 bases lay between the germline ends.

The chain is built from TRBV5-6 and TRBJ1-2; maybe TRBD1 (6 bases). With 4 bases removed from V and 3 bases from J, the gap between germline ends came to 16 bases. Looked up from germline, CDR1 is SGHDT and CDR2 is YYEEEE. The CDR3 runs to 15 residues. The CDR3 spells CASSRTGSGDYGYTF. The DNA for the CDR3 is TGTGCCAGCAGCCGTACAGGGTCCGGGGACTATGGCTACACCTTC.

The chain is built from TRBV28 and TRBJ1-4; D perhaps matches TRBD1 (5 bases). The CDR3 is 14 residues long. Trimming took off 7 bases at V and 0 bases at J, with 9 bases between the two ends. Germline V gives CDR1 MDHEN, CDR2 SYDVKM. This chain's CDR3 is CASKGHATNEKLFF. In DNA form, the CDR3 reads TGTGCCAGCAAAGGACACGCAACTAATGAAAAACTGTTTTTT.

The chain's CDR3 is CASSHKSGANVLTF. CDR3 DNA: TGTGCCAGCAGCCACAAATCTGGGGCCAACGTCCTGACTTTC. The chain carries TRBV7-9 and TRBJ2-6; D uncertain. CDR1 is SEHNR, CDR2 FQNEAQ, per germline (reference sequence). V dropped 5 bases and J dropped 1 base, with 6 bases sitting between them. This CDR3 contains 14 residues.

V and J are TRBV6-2 or TRBV6-3 and TRBJ1-5; D call uncertain. CDR1 is MNHEY and CDR2 is SVGEGT in the germline V gene. Trimming took 0 bases from V and 9 from J, leaving 15 bases between them. The CDR3 sequence is 15 residues long. The CDR3 DNA follows: TGTGCCAGCAGTTACTCGAGCCGCGGGGATCGGCCCCAGCATTTT. This codes for CASSYSSRGDRPQHF.

The chain carries TRBV28 and TRBJ1-2; 8 nucleotides line up with TRBD1. The trim removed 4 bases at V and 3 bases at J, leaving 4 bases unmatched. This CDR3 comprises 14 residues. Germline V gives CDR1 MDHEN, CDR2 SYDVKM. CDR3 region: CASSYGQGDYGYTF. As DNA, the CDR3 is TGTGCCAGCAGTTATGGACAGGGAGACTATGGCTACACCTTC.

The V call is TRBV9, the J call TRBJ2-3; 9 nucleotides line up with TRBD2. The J segment lost 2 bases and the V segment lost 3 bases, leaving 4 bases of the junction unmatched. The CDR3 contains 15 residues. Looked up from germline, CDR1 is SGDLS and CDR2 is YYNGEE. The CDR3 nucleotides read TGTGCCAGCAGCGCGCGGGGGGGCCTCACAGATACGCAGTATTTT. It codes for CASSARGGLTDTQYF.

The rearrangement joins TRBV5-1 to TRBJ2-5; 8 bases are shared with TRBD2. Trimming cost V 2 bases and J 2 bases; bases outside gene matches: 2. The CDR3 contains 14 residues. Germline V gene data show CDR1 as SGHRS and CDR2 as YFSETQ. The CDR3 spells CASSFSGEQETQYF. DNA of the CDR3: TGCGCCAGCAGCTTTAGCGGGGAACAAGAGACCCAGTACTTC. Drawing the rest from reference TRBV5-1 and TRBJ2-5, the complete variable domain is KAGVTQTPRYLIKTRGQQVTLSCSPISGHRSVSWYQQTPGQGLQFLFEYFSETQRNKGNFPGRFSGRQFSNSRSEMNVSTLELGDSALYLCASSFSGEQETQYFGPGTRLLVL.